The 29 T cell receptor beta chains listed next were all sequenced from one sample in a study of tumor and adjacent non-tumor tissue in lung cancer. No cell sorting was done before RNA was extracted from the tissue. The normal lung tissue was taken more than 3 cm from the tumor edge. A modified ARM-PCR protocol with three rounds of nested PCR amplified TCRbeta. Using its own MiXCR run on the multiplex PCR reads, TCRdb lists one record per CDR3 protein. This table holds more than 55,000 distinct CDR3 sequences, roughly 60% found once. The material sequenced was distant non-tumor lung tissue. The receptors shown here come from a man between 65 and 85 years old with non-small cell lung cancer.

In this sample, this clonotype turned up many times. The CDR3 reads CASSLVANEQFF. CDR3 nucleotides: TGTGCCAGCAGCTTAGTAGCTAATGAGCAGTTCTTC. This chain joins TRBV11-3 and TRBJ2-1, with D unclear. Per germline, CDR1 SGHNT and CDR2 YENEEA. The V gene lost 1 base and the J gene lost 7 bases, with 5 bases spanning the gap. This CDR3 region has 12 residues.

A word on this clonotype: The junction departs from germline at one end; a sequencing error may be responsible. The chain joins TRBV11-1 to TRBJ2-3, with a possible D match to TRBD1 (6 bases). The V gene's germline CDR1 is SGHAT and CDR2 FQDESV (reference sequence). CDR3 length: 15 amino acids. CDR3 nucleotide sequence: TGTGCCAGCAGCTCCAGACTAAGCAGGACAGATATGCAGTATTTT. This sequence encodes CASSSRLSRTDMQYF.

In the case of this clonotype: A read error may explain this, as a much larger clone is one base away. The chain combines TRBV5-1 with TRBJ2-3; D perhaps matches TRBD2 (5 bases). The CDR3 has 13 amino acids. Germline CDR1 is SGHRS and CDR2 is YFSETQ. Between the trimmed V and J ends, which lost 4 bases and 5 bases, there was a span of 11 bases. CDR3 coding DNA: TGCGCCAGCAGCAGACAAGCGGAAGATACGCAGTATTTT. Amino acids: CASSRQAEDTQYF.

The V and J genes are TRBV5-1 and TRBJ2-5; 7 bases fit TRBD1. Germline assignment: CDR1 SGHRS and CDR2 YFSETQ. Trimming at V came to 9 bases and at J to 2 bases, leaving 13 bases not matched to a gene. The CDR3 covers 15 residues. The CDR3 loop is CATSRSGTAQETQYF. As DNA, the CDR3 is TGCGCCACCAGTCGCTCCGGGACAGCGCAAGAGACCCAGTACTTC.

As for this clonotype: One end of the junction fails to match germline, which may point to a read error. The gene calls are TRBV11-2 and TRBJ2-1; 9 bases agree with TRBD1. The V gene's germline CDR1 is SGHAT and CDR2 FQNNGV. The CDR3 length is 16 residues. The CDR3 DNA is TGTGTCAGCAGTTTCGGTAAGGGACAGGGCTACAATGAGCAGTTCTTC. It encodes CVSSFGKGQGYNEQFF.

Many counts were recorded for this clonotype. CDR3 nucleotides: TGTGCCAGCACCCCCGAGGGGCTGTCCCAAGAGACCCAGTACTTC. Protein sequence: CASTPEGLSQETQYF. The rearrangement joins TRBV7-9 to TRBJ2-5, with D possibly called TRBD1 or TRBD2 (5 bases each). Germline V gene sequence: CDR1 SEHNR, CDR2 FQNEAQ (reference sequence). V shed 7 bases and J shed 1 base, with 16 bases lying between them. CDR3 length equals 15 residues.

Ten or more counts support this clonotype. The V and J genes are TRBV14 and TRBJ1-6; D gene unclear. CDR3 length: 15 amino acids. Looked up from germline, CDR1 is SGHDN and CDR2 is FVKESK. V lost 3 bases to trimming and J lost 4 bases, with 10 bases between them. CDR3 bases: TGTGCCAGCAGCCACATCCCGGGATATAATTCACCCCTCCACTTT. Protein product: CASSHIPGYNSPLHF.

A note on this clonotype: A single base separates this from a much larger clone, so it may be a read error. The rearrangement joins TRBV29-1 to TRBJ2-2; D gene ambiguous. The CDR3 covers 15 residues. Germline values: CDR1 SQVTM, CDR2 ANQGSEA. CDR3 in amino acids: CSASVTWARTEELFF. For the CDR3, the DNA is TGCAGCGCGAGCGTAACGTGGGCCCGCACCGAGGAGCTGTTTTTT.

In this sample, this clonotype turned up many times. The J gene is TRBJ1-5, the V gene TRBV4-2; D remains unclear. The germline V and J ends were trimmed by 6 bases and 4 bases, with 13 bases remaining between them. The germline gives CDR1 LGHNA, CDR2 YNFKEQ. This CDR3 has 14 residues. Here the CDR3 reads CASRNNDGNQPQHF. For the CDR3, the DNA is TGTGCCAGCAGGAATAACGACGGAAATCAGCCCCAGCATTTT.

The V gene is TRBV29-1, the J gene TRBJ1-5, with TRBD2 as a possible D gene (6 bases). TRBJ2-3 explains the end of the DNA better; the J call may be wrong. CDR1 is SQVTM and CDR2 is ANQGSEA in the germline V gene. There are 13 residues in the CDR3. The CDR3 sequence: CSVGGQIDQPQYF. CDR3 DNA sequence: TGCAGCGTAGGAGGGCAAATTGATCAGCCCCAGTATTTT.

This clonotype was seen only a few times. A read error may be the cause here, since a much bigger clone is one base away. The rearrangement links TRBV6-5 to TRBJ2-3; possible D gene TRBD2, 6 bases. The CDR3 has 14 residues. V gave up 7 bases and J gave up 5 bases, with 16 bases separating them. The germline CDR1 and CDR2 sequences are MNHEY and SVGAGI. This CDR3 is CASTRLTSGDTQYF. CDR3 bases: TGTGCCAGCACCCGTCTGACTAGTGGAGATACGCAGTATTTT.

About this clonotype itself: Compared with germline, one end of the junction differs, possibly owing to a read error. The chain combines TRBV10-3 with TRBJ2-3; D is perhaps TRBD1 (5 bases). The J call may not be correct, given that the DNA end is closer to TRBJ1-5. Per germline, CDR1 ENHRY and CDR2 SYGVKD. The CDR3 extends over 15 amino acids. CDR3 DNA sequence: TGTGCCTTCAGCGGACTAGCGGGGGGTACGGATACGCAGCATTTT. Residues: CAFSGLAGGTDTQHF.

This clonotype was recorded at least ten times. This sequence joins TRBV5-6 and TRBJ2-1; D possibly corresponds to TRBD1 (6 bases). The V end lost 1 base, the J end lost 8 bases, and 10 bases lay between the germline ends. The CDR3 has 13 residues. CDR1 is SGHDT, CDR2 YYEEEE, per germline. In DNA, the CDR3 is TGTGCCAGCAGCTTGACACAGGGCCATGAGCAGTTCTTC. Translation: CASSLTQGHEQFF.

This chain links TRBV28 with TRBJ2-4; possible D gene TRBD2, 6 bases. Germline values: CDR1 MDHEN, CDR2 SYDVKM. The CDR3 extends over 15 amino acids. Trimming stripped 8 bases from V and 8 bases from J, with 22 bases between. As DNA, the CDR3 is TGTGCCAGCGGTTCGCCCGCGGGGAATCGATACATTCAGTACTTC. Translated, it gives CASGSPAGNRYIQYF.

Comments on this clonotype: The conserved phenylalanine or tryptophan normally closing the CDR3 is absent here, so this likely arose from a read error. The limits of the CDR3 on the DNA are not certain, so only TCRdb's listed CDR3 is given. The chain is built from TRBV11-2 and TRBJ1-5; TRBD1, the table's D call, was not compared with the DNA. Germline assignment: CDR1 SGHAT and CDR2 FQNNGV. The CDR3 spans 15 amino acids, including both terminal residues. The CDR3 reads CDSSLEGGGNQPLHL.

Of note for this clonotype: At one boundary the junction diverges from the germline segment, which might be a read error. CDR3 DNA: TGTGTCAGCAGGCGAGACAGGGGGCGCCCACACAATGAGCGGTTCTTC. The encoded protein is CVSRRDRGRPHNERFF. The rearrangement uses TRBV6-5 and TRBJ2-1; 10 bases align to TRBD1. Germline V gene data show CDR1 as MNHEY and CDR2 as SVGAGI. The CDR3 extends over 16 amino acids.

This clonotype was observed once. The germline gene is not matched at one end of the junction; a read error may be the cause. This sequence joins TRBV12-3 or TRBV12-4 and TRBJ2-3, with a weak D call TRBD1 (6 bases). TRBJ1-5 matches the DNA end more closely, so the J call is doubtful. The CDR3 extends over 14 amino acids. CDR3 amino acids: CVSSGAGDEDTQHF. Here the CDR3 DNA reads TGTGTCAGCAGCGGGGCAGGGGATGAAGATACGCAGCATTTT.

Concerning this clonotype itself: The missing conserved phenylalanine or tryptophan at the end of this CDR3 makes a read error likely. The DNA of the CDR3 is TGTGCCAGCAGCTTAAACGCGGGACGAGCCAAAAACATTCAGTACTTG. Translating it yields CASSLNAGRAKNIQYL. The chain links TRBV11-3 to TRBJ2-4, with a weak D call TRBD2 (6 bases). V dropped 2 bases and J dropped 0 bases, with 11 bases sitting between them. This CDR3 region has 16 residues. CDR1 is SGHNT and CDR2 is YENEEA in the germline V gene.

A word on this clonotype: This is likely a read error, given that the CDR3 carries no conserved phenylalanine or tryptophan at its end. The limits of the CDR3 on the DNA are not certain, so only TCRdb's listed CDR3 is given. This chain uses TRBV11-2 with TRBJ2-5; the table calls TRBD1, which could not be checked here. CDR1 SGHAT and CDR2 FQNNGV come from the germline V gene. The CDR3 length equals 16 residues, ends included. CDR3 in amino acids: CASSLAPDSPGETHYS.

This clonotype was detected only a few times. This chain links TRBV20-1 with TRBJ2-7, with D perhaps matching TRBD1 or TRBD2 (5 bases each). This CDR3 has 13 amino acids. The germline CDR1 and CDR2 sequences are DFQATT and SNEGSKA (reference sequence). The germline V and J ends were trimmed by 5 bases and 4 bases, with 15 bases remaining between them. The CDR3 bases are TGCAGTGCTCCTGTGGGGACCTCATACGAGCAGTACTTC. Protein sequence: CSAPVGTSYEQYF.

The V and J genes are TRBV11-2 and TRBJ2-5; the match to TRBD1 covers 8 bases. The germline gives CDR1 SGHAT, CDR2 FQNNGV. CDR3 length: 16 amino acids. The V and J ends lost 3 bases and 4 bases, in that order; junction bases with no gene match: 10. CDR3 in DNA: TGTGCCAGCAGCTTGGCCGACAGGGGATCGGGAGAGACCCAGTACTTC. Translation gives CASSLADRGSGETQYF.

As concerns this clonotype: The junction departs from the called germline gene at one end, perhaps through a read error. CDR3 in amino acids: CSASAIELNSEAFF. The CDR3 bases are TGCAGTGCTAGTGCGATAGAACTGAACAGTGAAGCTTTCTTT. The chain employs TRBV20-1 and TRBJ1-1; no firm D call. The germline CDR1 and CDR2 sequences are DFQATT and SNEGSKA (reference sequence). The CDR3 has 14 amino acids.

The CDR3 here is CASSLDGGTEAFF. Written as DNA, the CDR3 is TGCGCCAGCAGCTTGGATGGGGGGACTGAAGCTTTCTTT. V usage is TRBV5-1 and J usage is TRBJ1-1; D may be TRBD1 (5 bases). V lost 0 bases, J lost 5 bases, and 8 bases lay in between. The germline V gene has CDR1 SGHRS and CDR2 YFSETQ. The CDR3 is 13 amino acids.

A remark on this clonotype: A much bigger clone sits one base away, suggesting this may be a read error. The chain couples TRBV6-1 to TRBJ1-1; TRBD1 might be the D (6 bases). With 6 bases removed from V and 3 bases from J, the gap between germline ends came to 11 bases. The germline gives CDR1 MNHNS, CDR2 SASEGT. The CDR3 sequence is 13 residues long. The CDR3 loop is CASRGAGDTEAFF. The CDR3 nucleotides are TGTGCCAGCAGGGGGGCAGGGGACACTGAAGCTTTCTTT.

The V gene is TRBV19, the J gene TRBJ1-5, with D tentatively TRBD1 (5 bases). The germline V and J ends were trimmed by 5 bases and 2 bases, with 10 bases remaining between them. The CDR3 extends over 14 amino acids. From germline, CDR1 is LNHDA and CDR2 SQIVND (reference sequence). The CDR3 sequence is CASSELGGNQPQHF. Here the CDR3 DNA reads TGTGCCAGTAGTGAATTGGGGGGCAATCAGCCCCAGCATTTT.

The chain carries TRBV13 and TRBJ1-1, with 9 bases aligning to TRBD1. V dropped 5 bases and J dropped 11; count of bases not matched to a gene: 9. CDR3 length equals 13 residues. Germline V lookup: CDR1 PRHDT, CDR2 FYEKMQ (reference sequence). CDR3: CASSRTDRGGAFF. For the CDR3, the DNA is TGTGCCAGCAGCCGAACGGACAGGGGTGGTGCTTTCTTT.

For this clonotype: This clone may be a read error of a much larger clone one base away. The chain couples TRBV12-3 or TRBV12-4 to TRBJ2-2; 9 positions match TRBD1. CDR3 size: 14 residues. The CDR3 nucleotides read TGTACCAGCTGCCCCGGGACAGGGTACGGGGAGCTGTTTTTT. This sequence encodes CTSCPGTGYGELFF.

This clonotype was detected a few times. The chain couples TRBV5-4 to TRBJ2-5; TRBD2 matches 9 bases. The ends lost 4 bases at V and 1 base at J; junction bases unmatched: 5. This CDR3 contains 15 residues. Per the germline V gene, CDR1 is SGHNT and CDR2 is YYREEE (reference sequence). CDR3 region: CASSHGLASQETQYF. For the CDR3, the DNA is TGTGCCAGCAGCCACGGACTAGCGAGCCAAGAGACCCAGTACTTC.

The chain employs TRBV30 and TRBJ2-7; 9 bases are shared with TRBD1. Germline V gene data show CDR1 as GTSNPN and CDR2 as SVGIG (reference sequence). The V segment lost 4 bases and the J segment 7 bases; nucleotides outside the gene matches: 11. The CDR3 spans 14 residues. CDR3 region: CAWNAGQGMREQYF. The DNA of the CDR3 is TGTGCCTGGAACGCGGGACAGGGAATGCGTGAGCAGTACTTC.